This T cell receptor (beta chain) was observed in a study of OX40 agonist ivuxolimab in advanced cancers. Study at large: People in dose escalation had one of these cancers: hepatocellular carcinoma, melanoma, renal cell or head and neck cancer. Partial responses were recorded for three patients, including one with hepatocellular carcinoma and two with cutaneous melanoma.

This clone was counted only a few times. Its target is unknown. CDR1 is SNHLY and CDR2 is FYNNEI in the germline V gene. V was pared by 3 bases and J by 0 bases, with 7 bases of the junction left unmatched. This CDR3 is built from 17 residues. TCRdb keeps only in-frame clones here, not all; method: immunoSEQ multiplex PCR. The sample lists 25,000 to 30,000 clones, 65% to 90% occurring once. Regarding the study as a whole: Averaged across samples, CD8+ T cells carried more expanded clones than CD4+ did.

The TCR sequence derives from an adult with an advanced solid tumor such as melanoma, head and neck, liver or kidney cancer. The V call is TRBV2, the J call TRBJ2-3; 9 positions agree with TRBD2. Sequenced here: CD4+ or CD8+ T cells sorted from blood, sampled in a trial of the OX40 agonist ivuxolimab. CDR3 in DNA: TGTGCCAGCAGTGATGATCGAGCGGGGGGCAGCACAGATACGCAGTATTTT. Translated, it gives CASSDDRAGGSTDTQYF. Combining the CDR3 with reference TRBV2 and TRBJ2-3 gives the whole variable domain EPEVTQTPSHQVTQMGQEVILRCVPISNHLYFYWYRQILGQKVEFLVSFYNNEISEKSEIFDDQFSVERPDGSNFTLKIRSTKLEDSAMYFCASSDDRAGGSTDTQYFGPGTRLTVL.